The rows below give T cell receptor beta chains drawn from one sample of a study of shared clonotypes between healthy human individuals. Sequencing was performed with immunoSEQ multiplex PCR; in TCRdb, only in-frame clones are kept and a portion is missing. The sample records roughly 1,500,000 clones, 98% being singletons. Sequenced: naive CD4+ T cells sorted from blood. The receptor set was obtained from a man aged 25-45 years in good health. The CDR3 runs from the conserved cysteine through the conserved F or W. The D gene is left open where the match is weak.

D gene	V gene	CDR3 protein
.	TRBV19	CASSSYHSYNEQFF
.	TRBV5-1	CASSLESGNNQPQHF
TRBD1	TRBV29-1	CGMGPRTGARRNQPQHF
.	TRBV22-1	CPGRARREQSRANVLTF
TRBD1	TRBV15	CATSRSRRDRGYEQYF
.	TRBV7-9	CASSLEGLPYF
TRBD2	TRBV6-6	CASGGLAPTYEQYF
TRBD1	TRBV7-2	CASSLGTGVRSGNTIYF
TRBD1	TRBV7-2	CASSLNRGTEAFF
.	TRBV7-9	CASSDILGAAGNEQFF
TRBD1	TRBV5-4	CASSLGVDRGFTDTQYF
.	TRBV5-5	CASSSILARVDTQYF
.	TRBV7-3	CASSLGGRHTGELFF
.	TRBV5-1	CASSGTGRAFTDTQYF
.	TRBV11-2	CASSLVDLVDRGNTIYF
.	TRBV11-2	CASSQGANTEAFF
TRBD1	TRBV11-3	CASSSGTGRNTGELFF
TRBD1	TRBV11-2	CASSLLQGAGELFF
.	TRBV9	CASSVLLGPRTEAFF
.	TRBV19	CASTDSAYEQYF
.	TRBV28	CASSSPSGVGNEQYF
.	TRBV5-1	CASSLDRVRTF